This record looks at one TCR beta chain sequence and its context. This clonotype was counted at least ten times. Which antigen it targets is not known. Base qualities are not provided; no much larger clone lies one nucleotide away. The germline V gene provides CDR1 MDHEN and CDR2 SYDVKM. V is cut by 6 bases and J by 7 bases, and the space between the germline ends is 15 bases. Including the terminal cysteine and phenylalanine, the CDR3 comprises 13 residues. Of the read, only the CDR3 DNA is kept; its 39 bases are in frame from base 1. The data derive from a study of spatial heterogeneity in lung cancer (dated by TCRdb to between 2017 and 2020). Concerning the study at large: Beta-chain transcripts were consistently detected in greater numbers than alpha-chain transcripts, which likely reflects a higher abundance of beta-chain transcripts. In the raw uncorrected reads, each unique combination of TCR and UMI appeared on average more than ten times. TCR alpha and beta repertoires were quantitatively compared across multiple tumor regions, matched nontumor lung and blood in non-small cell lung cancer. Nonsynonymous mutation counts, determined by whole-exome sequencing of tumor tissue, were related to TCR repertoire features. Both alpha and beta chains were TCR-sequenced in 200 to 250 tumor regions, around 64 matched nontumor lung samples and roughly 54 PBMC samples obtained at surgery. Findings and caveats that apply to the study as a whole: Additional single-cell paired TCR alpha and beta sequencing was considered necessary to confirm, at a functional level, the hypothesis that regional TCRs recognize regional mutations. Ubiquitous expanded tumor TCRs were detected in blood more often at tumor resection than at routine follow-up.

The time point label of this sample denotes: sample taken at primary tumor resection. For TCR sequencing, whole RNA was extracted from tumor and nontumor lung tissue, or from cryopreserved PBMC samples, and no cell sorting was done. Donors were about 70 patients with early-stage, untreated non-small cell lung cancer from the lung TRACERx cohort. A patient was chosen for TCR sequencing only when enough RNA was available from at least two tumor regions. Library generation was performed with 5' RACE. Sequencing instrument: NextSeq 500. In the TCR library protocol, a unique molecular identifier was attached to each TCR cDNA molecule so that PCR and sequencing errors could be corrected. The study's own analysis went as follows. Decombinator tools were used for TCR identification, UMI-based error correction and CDR3 extraction. Expanded TCRs were defined as those above a frequency of 2 per 1,000, corresponding to the top 1% of the tumor frequency distribution. Rényi diversity was computed with the R vegan package after subsampling each repertoire 100 times to 5,000 TCRs. CDR3 similarity networks were built from amino acid triplet string-kernel similarity, connecting CDR3s with pairwise similarity above 0.82. TCRdb took the public reads, trimmed them with fastp at Q25, ran MiXCR for clone calling and kept in-frame beta chains. Merged by CDR3 protein, the rows form single entries marked with the most common genes and DNA. These V and J calls rely on TCRdb rather than the paper's analysis. This sample has some 25,000 distinct CDR3 sequences in its table, and roughly 4.5% of those were observed once. The top ten clonotypes cover roughly 5% of the sample.

This chain joins TRBV28 to TRBJ2-5; a weak D assignment points to TRBD2 (5 bases agree). This clonotype originated in a male donor with early-stage non-small cell lung cancer. Specimen: PBMCs, collected at surgery. This receptor has the CDR3 CASRGEGLGTQYF. The DNA sequence reads TGTGCCAGCAGGGGTGAGGGTTTAGGGACCCAGTACTTC.